The source of this T cell receptor beta chain is a study of T-cell memory formation after mild COVID-19. Overall study: The two donors had largely donor-specific TCR clusters. General observations from the study: The SARS-CoV-2 specificity of second-wave clones reaching peak at day 37 remained unverified. The finding that pre-infection memory included some responding clones suggested that cross-reactive memory joined.

CDR3 length equals 15 residues. V shed 6 bases and J shed 5 bases, with 16 bases lying between them. The V gene's germline CDR1 is SNHLY and CDR2 FYNNEI. This clonotype was picked up many times. Its antigen is not known. TCRdb recomputed calls from the 5' RACE reads with MiXCR, one row per CDR3 protein. The sample yields 50,000 or so distinct CDR3 sequences, 12% seen once. The chain recombines TRBV2 with TRBJ2-2; the D gene is possibly TRBD2 (6 bases). Sequencing was done on a sample of PBMCs or a T cell subset sorted from them (not recorded which). The clonotype comes from a man aged 18 to 35 who had mild COVID-19 (a few samples of this study predate the infection). Cell type and time point are not known. CDR3 DNA: TGTGCCAGCAGGGCGTGGGCCAGCGGGACCGGGGAGCTGTTTTTT. It is translated as CASRAWASGTGELFF.